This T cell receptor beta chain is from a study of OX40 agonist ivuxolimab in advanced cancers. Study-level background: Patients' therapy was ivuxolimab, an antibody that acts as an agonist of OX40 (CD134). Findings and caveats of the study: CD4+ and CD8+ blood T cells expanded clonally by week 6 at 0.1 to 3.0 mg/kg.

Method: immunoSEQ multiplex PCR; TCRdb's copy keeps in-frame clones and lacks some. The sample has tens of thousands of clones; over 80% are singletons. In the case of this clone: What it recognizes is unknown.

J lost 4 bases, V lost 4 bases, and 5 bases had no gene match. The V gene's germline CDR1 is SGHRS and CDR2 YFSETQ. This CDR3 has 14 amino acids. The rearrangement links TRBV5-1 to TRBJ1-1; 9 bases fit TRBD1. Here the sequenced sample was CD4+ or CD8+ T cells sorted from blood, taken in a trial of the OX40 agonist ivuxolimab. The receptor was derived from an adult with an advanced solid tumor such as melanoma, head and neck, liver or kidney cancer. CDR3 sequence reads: CASSPGGQGTEAFF. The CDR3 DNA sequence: TGCGCCAGCAGCCCGGGGGGACAGGGCACTGAAGCTTTCTTT.